This T cell receptor beta chain was sequenced in a study of response to subunit inactivated influenza vaccine (dated by TCRdb to about 2018). Turning to the overall study: Deep quantitative T cell receptor repertoire profiling was used in the study to track responses to a trivalent subunit inactivated influenza vaccine. What the authors observed across the whole study: According to the authors, only a limited number of new T cells may be recruited by each seasonal influenza vaccination.

Library preparation employed RT-PCR. Sequencing was carried out with an Illumina HiSeq 2500. TCRdb applied fastp at Q25 and MiXCR to the public reads, then kept only in-frame beta chains. Each entry merges the rows of one CDR3 protein and shows their most common DNA and genes. The sample table records fewer than 350,000 distinct CDR3 sequences; roughly 22% of these occur just once. Roughly 10% of the sample is held by the ten biggest clonotypes. Worth noting for this clonotype: It has no known antigen specificity. No clone much larger than this one lies a single base away; base qualities are absent.

From cysteine to phenylalanine, the CDR3 is 15 amino acids long. Only the CDR3 part of the read is kept: 45 bases, read in frame from the first base. At the junction V is shortened by 8 bases and J by 3 bases, with 17 bases in between. The germline V gene encodes CDR1 SNHLY and CDR2 FYNNEI. This TCR was recovered from a man in his fifties or sixties who received an inactivated influenza vaccine. Donor details come from another sample of the same person, matched by shared clones. The sequence is built from TRBV2 and TRBJ1-5; the D gene is unclear. Specimen: PBMCs from blood, collected less than 22 months after vaccination. The nucleotides read TGTGCCAGCGTATCCCGGGGAGGCGTCAATCAGCCCCAGCATTTT. It translates as CASVSRGGVNQPQHF.